Listed here are 19 T cell receptor beta chains from one sample, sequenced in a study of blood T cell repertoires in COVID-19. Sequenced by immunoSEQ multiplex PCR; TCRdb stores in-frame clones only, minus some. The sample gives 250,000 or so clones, roughly 87% of which show up once; under 14% is in the top ten. The sequenced sample was PBMCs or T cells enriched from blood (not recorded which). These receptors originate from a man aged 25-40 years who had recovered from COVID-19.

At least ten counts were recorded for this clone. The V and J genes are TRBV6-2 or TRBV6-3 and TRBJ2-3; 7 bases match TRBD2. The CDR3 extends over 14 amino acids. J gave up 0 bases and V 5 bases, and 2 bases lay outside the gene matches. Germline V gene sequence: CDR1 MNHEY, CDR2 SVGEGT. The CDR3 bases are TGTGCCAGCAGTAGCGGGACTAGCACAGATACGCAGTATTTT. Amino acids: CASSSGTSTDTQYF.

This chain uses TRBV6-5 with TRBJ2-1; D gene uncertain. Germline CDR1 reads MNHEY; CDR2 reads SVGAGI. Trimming stripped 8 bases from V and 5 bases from J, with 19 bases between. CDR3 length: 15 amino acids. CDR3 sequence: CASYPGGGVHNEQFF. CDR3 sequence (DNA): TGTGCCAGCTACCCCGGCGGCGGTGTCCACAATGAGCAGTTCTTC.

The rearrangement links TRBV18 to TRBJ1-1; D is unclear. The length of the CDR3 is 15 residues. With 3 bases removed from V and 9 bases from J, the gap between germline ends came to 20 bases. Germline CDR1 is KGHSH and CDR2 is LQKENI. Written as DNA, the CDR3 is TGTGCCAGCTCACCCTCGGTTGGAGGGCGTACCCAAGCTTTCTTT. It specifies CASSPSVGGRTQAFF.

CDR3 in DNA: TGTGCCAGCTCCGGGGTTAACGAGTACGAGCAGTACTTC. The encoded protein is CASSGVNEYEQYF. This chain links TRBV6-5 with TRBJ2-7, with a possible D match to TRBD2 (5 bases). This CDR3 region has 13 residues. Germline values: CDR1 MNHEY, CDR2 SVGAGI. Trimming pared 8 bases from V and 4 bases from J, leaving 15 bases between.

The chain is built from TRBV15 and TRBJ1-3, with D uncertain. In germline, CDR1 is LNHNV, CDR2 YYDKDF (reference sequence). This CDR3 region has 15 residues. Trimming removed 6 bases at V and 4 bases at J, with 16 bases between. CDR3 nucleotide sequence: TGTGCCACCAGACCCTCAGGTGTGTCGGGAAACACCATATATTTT. Protein sequence: CATRPSGVSGNTIYF. The complete variable domain, with remaining parts taken from reference TRBV15 and TRBJ1-3, reads DAMVIQNPRYQVTQFGKPVTLSCSQTLNHNVMYWYQQKSSQAPKLLFHYYDKDFNNEADTPDNFQSRRPNTSFCFLDIRSPGLGDTAMYLCATRPSGVSGNTIYFGEGSWLTVV.

This chain uses TRBV20-1 with TRBJ2-1, with 9 bases aligning to TRBD2. The CDR3 runs 14 residues. Germline CDR1 and CDR2: DFQATT and SNEGSKA (reference sequence). The trim removed 3 bases at V and 10 bases at J, leaving 10 bases unmatched. The CDR3 is CSASSGGRAGEQFF. In DNA, the CDR3 is TGCAGTGCTAGTTCTGGCGGGAGGGCCGGAGAGCAGTTCTTC.

This chain joins TRBV19 and TRBJ2-1, with TRBD2 matching over 7 bases. The CDR3 has 15 residues. CDR1 is LNHDA, CDR2 SQIVND, per germline (reference sequence). With V trimmed by 7 bases and J by 7 bases, 13 bases remained unmatched. For the CDR3, the DNA is TGTGCCAGTAATCCTAGCGGACCTTCGTGGAATGAGCAGTTCTTC. Its protein product is CASNPSGPSWNEQFF.

The chain links TRBV19 to TRBJ1-4; TRBD1 might be the D (6 bases). In germline, CDR1 is LNHDA, CDR2 SQIVND (reference sequence). This CDR3 is 12 amino acids long. The germline V and J ends were trimmed by 6 bases and 8 bases, with 10 bases remaining between them. The CDR3 here is CASRGQLEKLFF. CDR3 DNA sequence: TGTGCCAGTAGGGGACAACTCGAAAAACTGTTTTTT.

The chain links TRBV30 to TRBJ1-3; D remains unclear. CDR1 and CDR2 (germline): GTSNPN, SVGIG (reference sequence). The CDR3 extends over 13 amino acids. V was pared by 3 bases and J by 0 bases, with 6 bases between. The CDR3 region is CAWSHHSGNTIYF. CDR3 nucleotides: TGTGCCTGGAGCCATCACTCTGGAAACACCATATATTTT. Full variable domain (outside the CDR3, taken from reference TRBV30 and TRBJ1-3): SQTIHQWPATLVQPVGSPLSLECTVEGTSNPNLYWYRQAAGRGLQLLFYSVGIGQISSEVPQNLSASRPQDRQFILSSKKLLLSDSGFYLCAWSHHSGNTIYFGEGSWLTVV.

The CDR3 here is CASSAPTGGKVNEQFF. The CDR3 DNA is TGTGCCAGCAGCGCTCCGACAGGGGGCAAGGTCAATGAGCAGTTCTTC. The chain links TRBV9 to TRBJ2-1; 10 positions agree with TRBD1. V trimming: 3 bases; J trimming: 6 bases; junction bases outside the gene matches: 9. This CDR3 has 16 amino acids. Germline values: CDR1 SGDLS, CDR2 YYNGEE.

This chain uses TRBV27 with TRBJ2-7, with D possibly being TRBD1 (5 bases). V was cut by 6 bases and J by 3 bases, with 12 bases left in between. The CDR3 runs 13 residues. Germline-derived CDR1 and CDR2 are MNHEY and SMNVEV (reference sequence). The CDR3 loop reads CASRGPGYYEQYF. CDR3 bases: TGTGCCAGCAGAGGTCCAGGGTACTACGAGCAGTACTTC.

The count of this clone is one. This rearrangement joins TRBV19 to TRBJ2-2, with 7 nucleotides matching TRBD2. The junction had 8 bases not matched to a gene; V was cut back by 4 bases and J by 0 bases. The germline CDR1 and CDR2 sequences are LNHDA and SQIVND (reference sequence). The CDR3 has 17 amino acids. CDR3 DNA sequence: TGTGCCAGTAGTACAGGGAGGGGTACAGCGAACACCGGGGAGCTGTTTTTT. It is translated as CASSTGRGTANTGELFF.

This clone was picked up one time. The chain uses TRBV6-4 and TRBJ1-6; possibly TRBD1 for D (5 bases). This CDR3 has 13 residues. Germline assignment: CDR1 MRHNA and CDR2 SNTAGT. Trimming took off 4 bases at V and 10 bases at J, with 11 bases between the two ends. In nucleotides, the CDR3 is TGTGCCAGCAGTGTCACCAGGGAATCACCCCTCCACTTT. Its translation is CASSVTRESPLHF.

The V and J genes are TRBV30 and TRBJ2-1, with 10 positions matching TRBD2. V dropped 0 bases and J dropped 8; count of bases not matched to a gene: 10. Germline lookup yields CDR1 GTSNPN and CDR2 SVGIG (reference sequence). This CDR3 is 16 amino acids long. The CDR3: CAWSVPSGRGTDEQFF. The CDR3 DNA sequence: TGTGCCTGGAGTGTACCTAGCGGGAGAGGAACTGATGAGCAGTTCTTC.

The chain employs TRBV7-8 and TRBJ1-6; a possible D gene is TRBD1 (6 bases). Germline values: CDR1 SGHVS, CDR2 FQNEAQ. The CDR3 runs to 14 residues. Trimming shortened V by 3 bases and J by 6 bases, and 9 bases separated the two germline ends. Here the CDR3 DNA reads TGTGCCAGCAGCTTTACAGGGATTAATTCACCCCTCCACTTT. Protein product: CASSFTGINSPLHF.

The genes are TRBV3-1 (or the pseudogene TRBV3-2) and TRBJ1-5; 7 nucleotides match TRBD1. Germline lookup yields CDR1 LGHDT and CDR2 YNNKEL (reference sequence). This CDR3 contains 14 residues. The junction had 5 bases not matched to a gene; V was cut back by 4 bases and J by 5 bases. The DNA of the CDR3 is TGTGCCAGCAGCCTCGGAGGGGGCGATCAGCCCCAGCATTTT. Residues: CASSLGGGDQPQHF.

The chain has TRBV6-5 and TRBJ2-1; D possibly corresponds to TRBD1 (5 bases). In germline, CDR1 is MNHEY, CDR2 SVGAGI. The CDR3 runs 13 residues. V was clipped by 8 bases and J by 8 bases, with 16 bases between them. The CDR3 loop reads CASGAGPKDEQFF. CDR3 in DNA: TGTGCCAGCGGGGCAGGGCCTAAAGATGAGCAGTTCTTC.

V is TRBV28 and J is TRBJ1-5; 9 positions match TRBD1. The CDR3 totals 14 residues. Germline V lookup: CDR1 MDHEN, CDR2 SYDVKM. V was clipped by 8 bases and J by 6 bases; unmatched bases: 8. The CDR3 sequence is CASRDRENFQPQHF. The CDR3 nucleotides read TGTGCCAGCCGGGACAGGGAAAATTTTCAGCCCCAGCATTTT.

The rearrangement uses TRBV27 and TRBJ2-5, with D possibly matching TRBD2 (6 bases). The CDR3 sequence is 15 residues long. CDR1 and CDR2 (germline): MNHEY, SMNVEV (reference sequence). Trimming took 6 bases from V and 1 from J, leaving 15 bases between them. CDR3 in DNA: TGTGCCAGCAGGAAGGTAGCGGCCGGCCAAGAGACCCAGTACTTC. The encoded protein is CASRKVAAGQETQYF.